This TCR beta chain was captured in a study of graft-versus-host responses after intestinal transplantation. The CDR3 spans 16 residues. Trimming removed 2 bases at V and 0 bases at J, with 11 bases between. Germline assignment: CDR1 SGHAT and CDR2 FQNNGV. Details on this clone: Its antigen is undetermined.

Profiled with immunoSEQ multiplex PCR; TCRdb holds only in-frame clones, not every one. The table records about 47,000 clones, around 96% of them present only once. The clonotype comes from a human donor who was the organ donor for an intestinal transplant. Sequencing was performed on unstimulated CD8+ T cells sorted from spleen or lymph node cells, taken before transplant. The chain is built from TRBV11-2 and TRBJ1-3; tentative D call: TRBD1 (6 bases). As DNA, the CDR3 is TGTGCCAGCAGCTTATCAGGGGCCCTCTCTGGAAACACCATATATTTT. Translation gives CASSLSGALSGNTIYF.